This T cell receptor beta chain comes out of a study of glioma-infiltrating T cells after dendritic cell vaccination. As for time point: after dendritic cell vaccination, including at tumor progression/relapse. This CDR3 comprises 15 residues. Germline CDR1 and CDR2: LGHNT and FRNRAP. Of note for this clone: The junction shows a germline mismatch at one end, possibly a read error.

This table comes from immunoSEQ multiplex PCR, and its TCRdb copy is limited to in-frame clones, with some not included. Here the sample spans more than 95,000 clones, around 87% being singletons. The V and J genes are TRBV12-5 and TRBJ1-2, with a tentative D call TRBD1 (5 bases). Sequenced material: blood, taken after dendritic cell vaccination. The TCR sequence derives from a human donor with glioblastoma. CDR3 in DNA: TGTGCTAGTGCCCTAGGTATAGGGGCGAGAGATGGCCACACCTTC. Its translation is CASALGIGARDGHTF.